The T cell receptor beta chain described here comes from a study of blood T cell repertoires in COVID-19. Whole-study context: Sites across the United States, Italy and Spain contributed samples from acute and convalescent COVID-19. The cDNA or gDNA used as material had been derived from T cells, B-cell-depleted T cells, or PBMCs.

In the study's own analysis: Amplifying reference gene primers gave estimates of nucleated cell counts. The repertoire was sequenced with immunoSEQ multiplex PCR; TCRdb's copy has only in-frame clones and lacks some. The V and J calls and clone size were taken over from that table, and D and trimming were inferred from the DNA. The sample holds roughly 260,000 clones, about nine tenths seen once. This clone has just one count. Sequenced: peripheral blood. The receptor's source is a middle-aged man who had recovered from COVID-19.

This CDR3 reads CASSYSTLYEQYF. As DNA, the CDR3 is TGTGCCAGCAGTTACTCGACTCTCTACGAGCAGTACTTC. The rearrangement uses TRBV6-2 or TRBV6-3 and TRBJ2-7; D gene uncertain. V lost 0 bases, J lost 3 bases, and 6 bases lay in between. Germline CDR1 is MNHEY and CDR2 is SVGEGT. The CDR3 has 13 amino acids.